A selection of T cell receptor beta chains follows, all from one sample in a study of CD8 T cells in ankylosing spondylitis. From the 5' RACE reads, TCRdb called clonotypes with MiXCR, one entry per CDR3 protein. The sample yields about 220,000 distinct CDR3 sequences, roughly a tenth seen once. Material: blood, either unsorted or a sorted T cell fraction (not recorded which). The receptor source for this set is a male donor with ankylosing spondylitis or in good health (not recorded which). Both conserved end residues are part of each CDR3. The D gene is left open where the match is weak.

d_call | v_call | cdr3_aa
TRBD2 | TRBV6-1 | CASSRLAGGPDTGELFF
- | TRBV11-2 | CASSSITTDGPFF
- | TRBV29-1 | CSVTGHSGNTIYF
TRBD2 | TRBV7-6 | CASSFRLAGGTGELFF
TRBD2 | TRBV5-1 | CARSPSGGPTDTQYF
TRBD2 | TRBV19 | CASSGGVPYEQYF
- | TRBV19 | CASSIVGRTEAFF
- | TRBV12-3/TRBV12-4 | CASSRQAGNTIYF
TRBD1 | TRBV11-2 | CASSLDYGQGYSYEQYF
- | TRBV5-6 | CASSFGIPNYGYTF
- | TRBV7-2 | CASSLGRVETQYF
- | TRBV7-2 | CASTQALQGTDTQYF
- | TRBV20-1 | CSASWGQGTDTQYF
TRBD2 | TRBV20-1 | CSARSLAATNGEPFF
- | TRBV9 | CATTRGGQASYEQYF
TRBD2 | TRBV24-1 | CATSEFHGGGADEQFF
TRBD2 | TRBV11-2 | CASSPTGTSGYITDTQYF
TRBD1 | TRBV14 | CASSTPGQMNTGELFF
- | TRBV12-3/TRBV12-4 | CASTLGSVETQYF
TRBD1 | TRBV12-3/TRBV12-4 | CASTPDRTGNTEAFF
TRBD1 | TRBV5-1 | CASSLLGGTNEKLFF
TRBD1 | TRBV4-2 | CASSQDRQGGTEAFF
TRBD2 | TRBV7-2 | CASSAAGEDTQYF
TRBD1 | TRBV7-6 | CASKGQGTDTQYF
- | TRBV20-1 | CSSRTSYNEQFF
- | TRBV7-6 | CASSLALLNTEAFF
- | TRBV28 | CASTPAGLTDTQYF
- | TRBV7-3 | CASSLNGTPKNSPLHF
TRBD1 | TRBV7-2 | CASSRQGDNSPLHF
TRBD2 | TRBV9 | CASSAGLSSTDTQYF
TRBD2 | TRBV7-2 | CASSSRRGDEQFF
- | TRBV2 | CASIQGINQPQHF
TRBD1 | TRBV28 | CASSPPALDRGQTEAFF
TRBD1 | TRBV9 | CASRPTGSTTGELFF
- | TRBV14 | CASSQLTASRAFF
TRBD2 | TRBV7-2 | CASSFQTSGGTIQYF
- | TRBV29-1 | CSVEHRAVTDSYNEQFF
TRBD1 | TRBV5-1 | CASSPGTVPSYEQYF
- | TRBV6-1 | CASSGRLGSYNEQFF
- | TRBV7-8 | CASSLFSDVSSYEQYF
- | TRBV2 | CASSEWLGYTF
TRBD1 | TRBV11-3 | CASSPDRATDTQYF
TRBD2 | TRBV7-2 | CASSQRDYTDTQYF
- | TRBV10-3 | CAIRPGPDTQYF
- | TRBV7-3 | CASSADRRETDTQYF
- | TRBV7-7 | CASSLGVGPAEQFF
- | TRBV20-1 | CSAREQGGGYTF
TRBD2 | TRBV7-2 | CASSLMSASGGNIQYF